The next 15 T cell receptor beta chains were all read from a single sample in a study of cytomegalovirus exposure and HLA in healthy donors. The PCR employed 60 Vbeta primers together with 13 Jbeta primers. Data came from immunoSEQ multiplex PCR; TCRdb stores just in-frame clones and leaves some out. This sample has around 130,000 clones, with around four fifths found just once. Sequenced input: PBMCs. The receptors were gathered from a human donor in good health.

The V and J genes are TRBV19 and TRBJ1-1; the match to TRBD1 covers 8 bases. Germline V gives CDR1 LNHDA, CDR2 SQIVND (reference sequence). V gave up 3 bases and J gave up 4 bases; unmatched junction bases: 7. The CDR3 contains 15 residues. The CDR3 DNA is TGTGCCAGTAGTATTGGGACAGGAGGTTCCACTGAAGCTTTCTTT. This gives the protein CASSIGTGGSTEAFF. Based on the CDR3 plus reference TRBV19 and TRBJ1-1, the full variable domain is DGGITQSPKYLFRKEGQNVTLSCEQNLNHDAMYWYRQDPGQGLRLIYYSQIVNDFQKGDIAEGYSVSREKKESFPLTVTSAQKNPTAFYLCASSIGTGGSTEAFFGQGTRLTVV.

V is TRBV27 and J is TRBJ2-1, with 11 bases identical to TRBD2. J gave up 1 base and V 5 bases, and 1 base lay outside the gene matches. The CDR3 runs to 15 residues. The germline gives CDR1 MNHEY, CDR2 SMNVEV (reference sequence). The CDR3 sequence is CASSLAGGSYNEQFF. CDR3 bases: TGTGCCAGCAGTCTAGCGGGGGGATCCTACAATGAGCAGTTCTTC.

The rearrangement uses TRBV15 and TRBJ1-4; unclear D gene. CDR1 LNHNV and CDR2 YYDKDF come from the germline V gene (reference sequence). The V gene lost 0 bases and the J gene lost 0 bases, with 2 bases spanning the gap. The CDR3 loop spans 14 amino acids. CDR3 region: CATSRDTTNEKLFF. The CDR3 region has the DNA TGTGCCACCAGCAGAGACACAACTAATGAAAAACTGTTTTTT.

CDR3 sequence (DNA): TGTGCCAGCAGTTTAAGCTCAGGGAGGAATGAGCAGTTCTTC. Protein product: CASSLSSGRNEQFF. This chain links TRBV6-6 with TRBJ2-1; tentatively, D is TRBD2 (6 bases). This CDR3 is 14 amino acids long. V shed 4 bases and J shed 7 bases, with 14 bases lying between them. From germline, CDR1 is MNHNY and CDR2 SVGAGI (reference sequence).

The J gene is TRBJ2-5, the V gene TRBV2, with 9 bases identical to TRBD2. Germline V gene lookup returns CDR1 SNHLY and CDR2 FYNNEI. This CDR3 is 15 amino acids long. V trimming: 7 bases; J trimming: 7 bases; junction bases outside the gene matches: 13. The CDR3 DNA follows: TGTGCCAGCAACCTCGGACTAGCGTGGGATCGGACCCAGTACTTC. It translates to CASNLGLAWDRTQYF.

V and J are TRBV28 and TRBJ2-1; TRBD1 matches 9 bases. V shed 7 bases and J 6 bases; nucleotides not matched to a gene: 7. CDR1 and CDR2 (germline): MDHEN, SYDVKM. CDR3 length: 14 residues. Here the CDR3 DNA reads TGTGCCAGCATGAAGGACAGGGGTACCAATGAGCAGTTCTTC. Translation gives CASMKDRGTNEQFF.

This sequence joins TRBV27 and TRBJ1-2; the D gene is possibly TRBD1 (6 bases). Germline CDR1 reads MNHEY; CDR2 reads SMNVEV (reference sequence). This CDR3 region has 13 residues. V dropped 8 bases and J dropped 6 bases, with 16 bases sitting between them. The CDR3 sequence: CASRRGAGDGYTF. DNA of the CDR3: TGTGCCAGCCGGCGGGGGGCTGGCGATGGCTACACCTTC.

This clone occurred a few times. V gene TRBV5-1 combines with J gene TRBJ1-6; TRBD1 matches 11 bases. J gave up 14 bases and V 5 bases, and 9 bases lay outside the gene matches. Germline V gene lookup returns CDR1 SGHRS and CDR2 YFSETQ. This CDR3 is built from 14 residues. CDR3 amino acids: CASRGQGVLESLHF. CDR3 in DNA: TGCGCCAGCAGGGGACAGGGGGTTTTGGAATCCCTCCACTTT.

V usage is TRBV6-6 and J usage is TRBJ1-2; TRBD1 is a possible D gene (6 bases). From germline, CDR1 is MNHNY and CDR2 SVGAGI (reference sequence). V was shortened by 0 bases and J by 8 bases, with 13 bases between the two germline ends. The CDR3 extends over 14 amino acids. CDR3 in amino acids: CASSYSGQGSGYTF. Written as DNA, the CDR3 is TGTGCCAGCAGTTACTCAGGGCAGGGGAGCGGCTACACCTTC.

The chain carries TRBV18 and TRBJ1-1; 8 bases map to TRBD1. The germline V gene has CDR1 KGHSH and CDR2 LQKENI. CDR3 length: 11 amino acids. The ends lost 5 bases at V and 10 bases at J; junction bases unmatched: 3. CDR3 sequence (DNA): TGTGCCAGCTCAGACGACAGGGGAGCTTTCTTT. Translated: CASSDDRGAFF.

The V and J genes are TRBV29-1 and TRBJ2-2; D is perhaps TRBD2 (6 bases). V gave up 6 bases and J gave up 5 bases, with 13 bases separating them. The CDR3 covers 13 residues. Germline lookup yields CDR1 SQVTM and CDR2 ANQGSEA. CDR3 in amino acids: CSVAGTPTGELFF. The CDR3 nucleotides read TGCAGCGTGGCCGGGACTCCGACCGGGGAGCTGTTTTTT.

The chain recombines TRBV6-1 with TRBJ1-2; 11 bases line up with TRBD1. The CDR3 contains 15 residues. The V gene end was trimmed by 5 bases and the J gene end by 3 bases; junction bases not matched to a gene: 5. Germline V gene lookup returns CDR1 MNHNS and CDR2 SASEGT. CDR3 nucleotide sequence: TGTGCCAGCAGTTCACGGACAGGGGGCGACTATGGCTACACCTTC. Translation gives CASSSRTGGDYGYTF.

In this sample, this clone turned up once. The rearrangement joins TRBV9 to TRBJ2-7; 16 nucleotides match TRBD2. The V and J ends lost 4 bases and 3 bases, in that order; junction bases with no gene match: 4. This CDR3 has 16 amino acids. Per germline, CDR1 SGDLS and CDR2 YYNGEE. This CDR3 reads CASSPGTSGGVYEQYF. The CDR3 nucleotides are TGTGCCAGCAGCCCCGGGACTAGCGGGGGGGTCTACGAGCAGTACTTC.

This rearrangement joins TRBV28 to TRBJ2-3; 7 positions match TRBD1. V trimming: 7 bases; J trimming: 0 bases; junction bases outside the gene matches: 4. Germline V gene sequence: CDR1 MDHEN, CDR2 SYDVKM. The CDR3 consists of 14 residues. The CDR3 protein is CASTETGSTDTQYF. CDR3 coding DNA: TGTGCCAGCACCGAGACAGGGAGCACAGATACGCAGTATTTT. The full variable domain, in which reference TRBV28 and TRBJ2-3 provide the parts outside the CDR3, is DVKVTQSSRYLVKRTGEKVFLECVQDMDHENMFWYRQDPGLGLRLIYFSYDVKMKEKGDIPEGYSVSREKKERFSLILESASTNQTSMYLCASTETGSTDTQYFGPGTRLTVL.

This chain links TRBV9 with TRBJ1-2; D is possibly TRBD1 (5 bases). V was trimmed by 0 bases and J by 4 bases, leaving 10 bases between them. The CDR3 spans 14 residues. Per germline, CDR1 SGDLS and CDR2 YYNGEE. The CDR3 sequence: CASSVEDGGYGYTF. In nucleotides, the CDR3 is TGTGCCAGCAGCGTAGAGGACGGGGGCTATGGCTACACCTTC.